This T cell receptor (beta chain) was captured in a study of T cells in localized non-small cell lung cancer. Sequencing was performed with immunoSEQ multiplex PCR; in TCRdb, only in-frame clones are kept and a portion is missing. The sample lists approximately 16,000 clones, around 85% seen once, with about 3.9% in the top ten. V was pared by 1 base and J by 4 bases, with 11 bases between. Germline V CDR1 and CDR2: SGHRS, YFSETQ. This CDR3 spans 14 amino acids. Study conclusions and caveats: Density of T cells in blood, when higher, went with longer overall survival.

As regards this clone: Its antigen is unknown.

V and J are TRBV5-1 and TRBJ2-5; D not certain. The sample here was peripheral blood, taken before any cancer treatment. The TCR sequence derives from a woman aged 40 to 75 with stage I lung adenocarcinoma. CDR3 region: CASSLIGSSETQYF. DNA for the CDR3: TGCGCCAGCAGCTTGATCGGTTCTTCAGAGACCCAGTACTTC.